The text below deals with one T cell receptor beta chain. The CDR3 extends over 14 amino acids. The V gene lost 2 bases and the J gene lost 1 base, with 8 bases spanning the gap. Germline V lookup: CDR1 MNHEY, CDR2 SVGAGI. The sample originates from a study of blood T cell repertoires in COVID-19. For the study at large: Material from acute and convalescent COVID-19 was sourced from the United States, Italy and Spain. In each case, the material was cDNA or gDNA derived from T cells, B-cell-depleted T cells, or PBMCs.

Libraries were prepared by immunoSEQ multiplex PCR; TCRdb keeps only in-frame clonotypes and omits some of them. This sample yields roughly 330,000 clones, of which more than 70% are seen a single time; nearly 6.5% belongs to the top ten. The chain employs TRBV6-5 and TRBJ1-1; a possible D gene is TRBD1 (6 bases). The source material was peripheral blood. The TCR sequence derives from a man between 18 and 29 years old who had recovered from COVID-19. CDR3 coding DNA: TGTGCCAGCAGTTACCGGACAGAGAACACTGAAGCTTTCTTT. This translates into CASSYRTENTEAFF.